This TCR beta chain was identified during a study of blood T cell repertoires in COVID-19. Study information: Sources were T cells, B-cell-depleted T cells, or PBMCs; the material itself was cDNA or gDNA.

Authors' methods: Reference gene primers were amplified, and this amplification served to estimate nucleated cell counts. Here immunoSEQ multiplex PCR was the method, and the copy in TCRdb shows in-frame clones only, minus some. V and J calls and clone size are copied from that table; D and trimming were computed from the DNA. The table shows tens of thousands of clones, with 80% to 95% occurring only once. V shed 0 bases, J shed 2 bases, and the junction held 6 bases outside the gene matches. CDR1 and CDR2 (germline): LGHDT, YNNKEL (reference sequence). CDR3 length: 16 residues. The J gene is TRBJ2-5, the V gene TRBV3-1 (or the pseudogene TRBV3-2); 7 positions agree with TRBD1. The sample consisted of peripheral blood. The clonotype comes from a woman in her 50s in a cohort sampled during active COVID-19. CDR3 sequence (DNA): TGTGCCAGCAGCCAAGAAAAGGGCAGGGGGCAAGAGACCCAGTACTTC. It yields the protein CASSQEKGRGQETQYF.